The clone carrying this T cell receptor (beta chain) showed up just a few times. Germline V gene lookup returns CDR1 SEHNR and CDR2 FQNEAQ (reference sequence). The CDR3 is 13 residues long. Trimming stripped 2 bases from V and 4 bases from J, with 8 bases between. The data belong to a study of blood T cell repertoires in COVID-19. Original processing methods: From reference gene primer amplification, estimates of nucleated cell counts were derived. Assay: immunoSEQ multiplex PCR; the TCRdb copy retains only in-frame clones and omits some. V, J and clone size are those of that table, while D and trimming were read from the DNA. This repertoire shows approximately 90,000 clones, less than 90% found once; its top ten account for 3.8%.

Sequencing was carried out using peripheral blood. The chain carries TRBV7-9 and TRBJ1-2; a possible D gene is TRBD1 (6 bases). This clonotype was sampled from a man aged 60 to 69 with acute or convalescent COVID-19. DNA of the CDR3: TGTGCCAGCAGCTTAACAGGGAGCTATGGCTACACCTTC. This encodes CASSLTGSYGYTF.